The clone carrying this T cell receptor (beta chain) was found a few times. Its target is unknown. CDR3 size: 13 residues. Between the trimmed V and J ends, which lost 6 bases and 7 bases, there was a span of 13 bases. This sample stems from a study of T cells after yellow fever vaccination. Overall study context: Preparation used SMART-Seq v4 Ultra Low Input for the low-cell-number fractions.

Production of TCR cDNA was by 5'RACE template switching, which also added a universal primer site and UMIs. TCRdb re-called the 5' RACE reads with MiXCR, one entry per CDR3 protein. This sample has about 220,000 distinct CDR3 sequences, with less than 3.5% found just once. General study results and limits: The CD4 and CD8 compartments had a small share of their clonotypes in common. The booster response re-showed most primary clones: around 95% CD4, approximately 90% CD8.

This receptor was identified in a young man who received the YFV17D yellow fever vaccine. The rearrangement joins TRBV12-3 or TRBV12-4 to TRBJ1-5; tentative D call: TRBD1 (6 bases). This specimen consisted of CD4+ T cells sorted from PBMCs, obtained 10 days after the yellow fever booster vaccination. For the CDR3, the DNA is TGTGCCAGCAGGGAGGGACAATACCAGCCCCAGCATTTT. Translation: CASREGQYQPQHF.